Many counts were recorded for the clone carrying this TCR beta chain. The germline gene is not matched at one end of the junction; a read error may be the cause. This sample is part of a study of T-cell reconstitution after alpha-beta-depleted transplantation in children. The CDR3 is 13 residues long. Germline CDR1 and CDR2: SGHDN and FVKESK. Unique molecular identifiers were built into the TCRbeta library. TCRdb re-analysed the PCR reads in MiXCR, keeping a single row per CDR3 protein. The table lists 420,000 or so distinct CDR3 sequences, approximately 11% of them singletons. The receptor comes from a human donor who donated a stem cell graft to a child with acute myeloid leukemia. The sample here was PBMCs from the stem cell graft donor, taken from the stem cell graft. The rearrangement links TRBV14 to TRBJ2-5; D remains ambiguous. The DNA for the CDR3 is TGTGCCAGCAGCCAAGACATACGGACCCCCGAACACTTC. This gives the protein CASSQDIRTPEHF. The full variable domain, completed using reference TRBV14 and TRBJ2-5, is EAGVTQFPSHSVIEKGQTVTLRCDPISGHDNLYWYRRVMGKEIKFLLHFVKESKQDESGMPNNRFLAERTGGTYSTLKVQPAELEDSGVYFCASSQDIRTPEHFGPGTRLLVL.